The present entry profiles one TCR beta chain with its context. The antigen is not known. V lost 2 bases and J 2 bases, leaving 17 bases between the germline ends. Looked up from germline, CDR1 is SEHNR and CDR2 is FQNEAQ (reference sequence). The CDR3 totals 17 residues. Naivety among CD8 cells was defined by CD45RO negativity and positive CCR7 selection, thereby excluding terminally differentiated effector memory CD45RA+ cells. This entry belongs to a study of shared clonotypes between healthy human individuals. Background on the study: Samples came from a couple of female and a few male donors aged 18 to 49. Study-level points and caveats: Investigators collected only blood, and repertoires in tissues likely differ.

Template for every sorted-subset replicate PCR totaled approximately 0.2 ug DNA, approximately 30,000 T cell genomes. Sequencing was performed with immunoSEQ multiplex PCR; in TCRdb, only in-frame clones are kept and a portion is missing. The table shows millions of clones, with around 96% occurring only once. The chain is built from TRBV7-9 and TRBJ2-3; D possibly corresponds to TRBD1 (5 bases). The origin of this receptor is a man aged 18 to 29 in good health. Sequences were obtained from naive CD8+ T cells sorted from blood. As DNA, the CDR3 is TGTGCCAGCAGCTTAATTCCTACAGGATTTCTCACAGATACGCAGTATTTT. Its protein product is CASSLIPTGFLTDTQYF.